This entry features one T cell receptor beta chain sequence. The PCR made use of 60 Vbeta and 13 Jbeta primers. TCRdb's table, derived via immunoSEQ multiplex PCR, lists solely in-frame clones and lacks some. The sample yields 130,000 to 150,000 clones, approximately 84% seen once. The data are from a study of cytomegalovirus exposure and HLA in healthy donors. Study details: Around 80 million unique TCRs from HLA-typed donors were held in an early data release. Assignment to the Caucasian-associated ancestry cluster applied to roughly 80% of the 350 to 500 genotyped donors.

Germline V lookup: CDR1 MGHRA, CDR2 YSYEKL. The CDR3 sequence is 13 residues long. V was clipped by 6 bases and J by 9 bases; unmatched bases: 10. Donors were nominally healthy when sampled, though unrecorded immune exposures were likely. The V call is TRBV4-1, the J call TRBJ2-7; 8 bases map to TRBD1. Sequencing was done on a sample of PBMCs. The receptor comes from a woman aged 55-69 years in good health and CMV-seropositive. The CDR3 bases are TGCGCCAGCAGTTTCACAGGGGGAACAGTGCAGTACTTC. Protein: CASSFTGGTVQYF.